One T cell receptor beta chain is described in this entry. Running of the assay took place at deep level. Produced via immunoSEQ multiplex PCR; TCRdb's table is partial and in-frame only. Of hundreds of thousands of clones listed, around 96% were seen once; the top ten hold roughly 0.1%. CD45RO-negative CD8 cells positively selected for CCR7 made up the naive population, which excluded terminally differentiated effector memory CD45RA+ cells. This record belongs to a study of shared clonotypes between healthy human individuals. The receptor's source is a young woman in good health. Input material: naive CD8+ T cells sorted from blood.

The CDR3: CASSLPQTSVDYEQYF. The CDR3 DNA follows: TGTGCCAGCAGCCTTCCGCAGACTAGCGTGGACTACGAGCAGTACTTC. The chain joins TRBV2 to TRBJ2-7; 8 bases are shared with TRBD2. Germline V lookup: CDR1 SNHLY, CDR2 FYNNEI. The CDR3 consists of 16 residues. The J segment lost 3 bases and the V segment lost 6 bases, leaving 13 bases of the junction unmatched.